Listed below are T cell receptor beta chains from one sample, sequenced in a study of shared clonotypes between healthy human individuals. The table came from immunoSEQ multiplex PCR; TCRdb's copy has only in-frame clones and leaves some out. The table shows some 2,000,000 clones, with approximately 96% occurring only once. The specimen was naive CD4+ T cells sorted from blood. These receptors were obtained from a young man in good health. The CDR3 runs from the conserved cysteine through the conserved F or W. D genes are given only for firm matches. Size is stated for part of the rows, as once, few or many counts, or as a class when the clone is expanded.

CDR3nt	CDR3aa	v_gene	d_gene	abundance	j_gene
TGTGCCAGCAGCTTGAGCGGCAGCGATACGCAGTATTTT	CASSLSGSDTQYF	TRBV5-4	.	.	TRBJ2-3
TGTGCCAGCAGCGTGACAGGGCAGCCCCAGCATTTT	CASSVTGQPQHF	TRBV5-4	TRBD1	.	TRBJ1-5
TGCGCCAGCAGCCTCCGGGACAGGGGTTCCGGGACCCAGTACTTC	CASSLRDRGSGTQYF	TRBV5-1	TRBD1	.	TRBJ2-5
TGTGCCGCTCAGGGCCCGCACTACAATGAGCAGTTCTTC	CAAQGPHYNEQFF	TRBV6-1	.	.	TRBJ2-1
TGTGCCAGCAGAAAGACAGGGGCCGACAACGAGCAGTACTTC	CASRKTGADNEQYF	TRBV7-9	TRBD1	.	TRBJ2-7
TGTGCCAGCAGGGGGACTGCGGGTCTCAACGAGCAGTACTTC	CASRGTAGLNEQYF	TRBV27	.	.	TRBJ2-7
TGTGCCTGGATGGGTAACTATGGCTACACCTTC	CAWMGNYGYTF	TRBV30	.	.	TRBJ1-2
TGTGCCAGCAGCTTCGGGGGTAGCTATGGCTACACCTTC	CASSFGGSYGYTF	TRBV11-2	.	.	TRBJ1-2
TGTGCCAGCAGGACACAGGGTATGCAGCGCTACGAGCAGTACTTC	CASRTQGMQRYEQYF	TRBV6-5	.	.	TRBJ2-7
TGTGCCATCAGTGAGACCAGGACTGGCGGGGAGCTGTTTTTT	CAISETRTGGELFF	TRBV10-3	.	.	TRBJ2-2
TGTGCCAGCAGCGGGAGGGGGGACTACCAAGAGACCCAGTACTTC	CASSGRGDYQETQYF	TRBV5-6	.	.	TRBJ2-5
TGTGCCAGCAGGGCGGACCGGGACCCGCTAAAAGAGACCCAGTACTTC	CASRADRDPLKETQYF	TRBV7-9	.	.	TRBJ2-5
TGCGCCACCTCGGGACCCTCTGGGGCCAACGTCCTGACTTTC	CATSGPSGANVLTF	TRBV10-2	.	.	TRBJ2-6
TGTGCCTGGGGCCGCGGCTATGGCTACACCTTC	CAWGRGYGYTF	TRBV30	.	.	TRBJ1-2
TGCGCCAGCAGCCTTCGGTCCGGGGAGCTGTTTTTT	CASSLRSGELFF	TRBV4-1	.	.	TRBJ2-2
TGTGCCAGCAGCCCGATCGGGGCAATCAGCAGGCCCCAGCATTTT	CASSPIGAISRPQHF	TRBV6-1	.	once	TRBJ1-5
TGTGCCAGCAGTTTCCGCAGGGATAATTCACCCCTCCACTTT	CASSFRRDNSPLHF	TRBV27	.	once	TRBJ1-6
TGTGCCAGTAGTCCACAGGGGGAAGGGTACACTGAAGCTTTCTTT	CASSPQGEGYTEAFF	TRBV19	TRBD1	.	TRBJ1-1
TGTGCCAGCAGCTTGGGGGACAGGGGTCACAATGAGCAGTTCTTC	CASSLGDRGHNEQFF	TRBV5-4	TRBD1	.	TRBJ2-1
TGTGCCAGCAGTTACTTCCGCGACACTGAAGCTTTCTTT	CASSYFRDTEAFF	TRBV6-5	.	.	TRBJ1-1
TGTGCCAGCAGCCCGGCTAGCGGGAGCGGCAAAAACATTCAGTACTTC	CASSPASGSGKNIQYF	TRBV28	TRBD2	.	TRBJ2-4
TGTGCCAGTAGTATTATAGACAGGAGTAGCAATCAGCCCCAGCATTTT	CASSIIDRSSNQPQHF	TRBV19	.	.	TRBJ1-5
TGTGCCAGCAGTGGACTACAACCGATCAGCTCCTACGAGCAGTACTTC	CASSGLQPISSYEQYF	TRBV6-1	.	.	TRBJ2-7
TGTGCCAGCAGTTACGGGGGAGAGACCCAGTACTTC	CASSYGGETQYF	TRBV6-5	.	.	TRBJ2-5
TGTGCCAGCAGCCCCGGACGCCCGGGCTACACCTTC	CASSPGRPGYTF	TRBV5-8	.	.	TRBJ1-2
TGTGCCTGGAGTTACGGTCCGGACCAGCCCCAGCATTTT	CAWSYGPDQPQHF	TRBV30	.	.	TRBJ1-5
TGTGCCAGCAGTTGGTCAGGGATGAAGTTCTTC	CASSWSGMKFF	TRBV2	.	.	TRBJ2-1
TGTGCCAGCAGCTTAGGCTCTGGCCAGATCAATTCACCCCTCCACTTT	CASSLGSGQINSPLHF	TRBV7-9	.	.	TRBJ1-6
TGTGCCAGCAGCTTAGTCGGGGACCGCCCAACGTGGACCCAGTACTTC	CASSLVGDRPTWTQYF	TRBV7-2	.	.	TRBJ2-5
TGTGCCAGCTCACCGAGGACAGCTCAAGAGACCCAGTACTTC	CASSPRTAQETQYF	TRBV18	.	.	TRBJ2-5
TGCGCCAGCAGCCAAGAATGGCGGGGCGGCACTGAAGCTTTCTTT	CASSQEWRGGTEAFF	TRBV4-3	.	.	TRBJ1-1
TGCGCCAGCAGCCAAGTCGGCGGGAGTAAGGCCGGGGAGCTGTTTTTT	CASSQVGGSKAGELFF	TRBV4-3	TRBD2	.	TRBJ2-2
TGTGCCAGCAGCTGGACTAGCGGGAACTCCTACGAGCAGTACTTC	CASSWTSGNSYEQYF	TRBV7-2	TRBD2	.	TRBJ2-7
TGTGCCAGTAGCCGACAGAGTACTACCTACGAGCAGTACTTC	CASSRQSTTYEQYF	TRBV19	.	.	TRBJ2-7
TGTGCCAGCGGGACGGGGGCGAACTATGGCTACACCTTC	CASGTGANYGYTF	TRBV2	.	once	TRBJ1-2
TGTGCCAGCAGCCCCCAGTTGAGGGGGCACTACGAGCAGTACTTC	CASSPQLRGHYEQYF	TRBV9	TRBD1	.	TRBJ2-7
TGTGCCTGGAGACGAAGCAGGGCTGGAAACACCATATATTTT	CAWRRSRAGNTIYF	TRBV30	.	.	TRBJ1-3
TGTGCCACCAGCAGAGATTCTCGCGGGGGGAGTGAAAACATTCAGTACTTC	CATSRDSRGGSENIQYF	TRBV15	TRBD2	once	TRBJ2-4
TGTGCCAGCAGCTTGGGGACAGCCAACTACGAGCAGTACTTC	CASSLGTANYEQYF	TRBV5-8	.	.	TRBJ2-7
TGTGCCTGGACCCCCAGAGGCCTTCCTGCGACTAGAAACACCATATATTTT	CAWTPRGLPATRNTIYF	TRBV30	.	.	TRBJ1-3
TGTGCCATCAGTGGACTACAGGGGAACACTGAAGCTTTCTTT	CAISGLQGNTEAFF	TRBV10-3	.	.	TRBJ1-1
TGTGCCAGTAGTACCCGGACAGATAATTCACCCCTCCACTTT	CASSTRTDNSPLHF	TRBV19	.	.	TRBJ1-6
TGTGCCAGCAGTGAGGAGACAGGTTCTTTGTTT	CASSEETGSLF	TRBV2	.	once	TRBJ2-3
TGTGCCAGCAGCCCCCGTTGGGACAGCTTTTACGAGCAGTACTTC	CASSPRWDSFYEQYF	TRBV9	TRBD1	.	TRBJ2-7
TGTGCCAGCAGCTTCGACAGGGGTTCCTACGAGCAGTACTTC	CASSFDRGSYEQYF	TRBV7-9	TRBD1	.	TRBJ2-7
TGTGCCAGCGGGGCTTCTCCCTACGAGCAGTACTTC	CASGASPYEQYF	TRBV5-6	.	once	TRBJ2-7
TGTGCCAGCTCACCGGGCGGGGGGGCCGTCGGCAATCAGCCCCAGCATTTT	CASSPGGGAVGNQPQHF	TRBV18	.	.	TRBJ1-5
TGTGCCAGCAGGTCCAAGGACCCACGAGATACGCAGTATTTT	CASRSKDPRDTQYF	TRBV27	.	.	TRBJ2-3